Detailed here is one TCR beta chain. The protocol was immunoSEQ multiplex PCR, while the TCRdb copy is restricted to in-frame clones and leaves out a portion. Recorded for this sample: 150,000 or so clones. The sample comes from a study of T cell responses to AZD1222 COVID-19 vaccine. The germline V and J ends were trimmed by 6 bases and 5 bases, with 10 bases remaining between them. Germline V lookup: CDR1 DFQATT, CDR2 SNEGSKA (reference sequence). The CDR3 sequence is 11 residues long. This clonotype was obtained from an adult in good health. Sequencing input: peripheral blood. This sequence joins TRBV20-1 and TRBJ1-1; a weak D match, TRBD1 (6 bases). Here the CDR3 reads CSAQGRTEAFF. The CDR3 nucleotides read TGCAGTGCGCAGGGGCGGACTGAAGCTTTCTTT.